Presented here are 11 T cell receptor beta chains from one specimen sequenced in a study of regulatory T cells in long-lasting Graves disease. As for time point: persistent/refractory GD, antithyroid drugs over 5 years with positive TRAb. Extracted PBMC RNA gave rise to the TCR library. Construction of TCR beta libraries relied on iRepertoire HTBI primers and on Arm-PCR targeting CDR3 regions. A single record per CDR3 protein comes from TCRdb applying MiXCR to the multiplex PCR reads. The sample lists roughly 450,000 distinct CDR3 sequences; around 20% were seen once. The specimen comprised peripheral blood mononuclear cells (PBMCs), sampled when the disease was refractory, from a patient treated with antithyroid drugs. The receptors derive from a female donor with Graves disease.

This sequence joins TRBV28 and TRBJ2-3; 8 bases fit TRBD1. Germline V gene lookup returns CDR1 MDHEN and CDR2 SYDVKM. The CDR3 runs 14 residues. The V and J ends lost 5 bases and 4 bases, in that order; junction bases with no gene match: 5. DNA for the CDR3: TGTGCCAGCAGTAGCAGGGGGCAGGCAGATACGCAGTATTTT. Translated: CASSSRGQADTQYF.

This clonotype was seen at least ten times. DNA for the CDR3: TGTGCCAGCAGGGGGACAGGGTTAACCCAAGAGACCCAGTACTTC. As protein: CASRGTGLTQETQYF. The chain recombines TRBV2 with TRBJ2-5, with 9 bases that match TRBD1. J lost 1 base, V lost 6 bases, and 6 bases had no gene match. Looked up from germline, CDR1 is SNHLY and CDR2 is FYNNEI. The length of the CDR3 is 15 residues.

The chain recombines TRBV7-2 with TRBJ1-5, with no clear D. The CDR3 length is 15 residues. CDR1 SGHTA and CDR2 FQGNSA come from the germline V gene. V was clipped by 4 bases and J by 3 bases, with 13 bases between them. CDR3 bases: TGTGCCAGCAGCTCTGGACGGGCCTTCAATCAGCCCCAGCATTTT. Its translation: CASSSGRAFNQPQHF.

The rearrangement joins TRBV20-1 to TRBJ2-6; TRBD1 matches at 11 bases. This CDR3 comprises 17 residues. The V gene's germline CDR1 is DFQATT and CDR2 SNEGSKA (reference sequence). V trimming: 6 bases; J trimming: 1 base; junction bases outside the gene matches: 8. CDR3 residues: CSAQTGTGGSGANVLTF. The CDR3 DNA reads as TGCAGTGCGCAGACCGGGACAGGGGGTTCTGGGGCCAACGTCCTGACTTTC.

This chain uses TRBV9 with TRBJ2-7; a possible D gene is TRBD2 (6 bases). CDR1 is SGDLS and CDR2 is YYNGEE in the germline V gene. The V end was cut by 0 bases, the J end by 9 bases, with 16 bases between. CDR3 size: 14 residues. CDR3 residues: CASSVVEGPAGQYF. The CDR3, as DNA: TGTGCCAGCAGCGTAGTGGAGGGCCCGGCTGGGCAGTACTTC.

This clonotype has a handful of counts. This clone may be a read error of a much larger clone one base away. The chain employs TRBV28 and TRBJ2-7, with a tentative D call TRBD1 (5 bases). The CDR3 has 17 amino acids. Trimming took 7 bases from V and 2 from J, leaving 24 bases between them. CDR1 and CDR2 (germline): MDHEN, SYDVKM. DNA for the CDR3: TGTGCCAGCAAGAACAGAGGTCTGCCCGACAGAGCCTACGAGCAGTACTTC. Its translation: CASKNRGLPDRAYEQYF.

This clonotype was detected only a few times. The CDR3, as DNA: TGTGCCAGCAGCTTAGCGGAAGGCCACGGGGAGCTGTTTTTT. Amino acid sequence: CASSLAEGHGELFF. The chain uses TRBV7-2 and TRBJ2-2; unclear D gene. Germline CDR1 and CDR2: SGHTA and FQGNSA. This CDR3 spans 14 amino acids. Trimming stripped 0 bases from V and 7 bases from J, with 9 bases between.

This clonotype was observed a few times. CDR3 residues: CASSLVQGGMSGYTF. The CDR3 DNA follows: TGTGCCAGCAGCTTAGTGCAGGGAGGCATGAGTGGCTACACCTTC. V usage is TRBV7-2 and J usage is TRBJ1-2; perhaps TRBD1 as D (5 bases). This CDR3 has 15 amino acids. Germline CDR1 reads SGHTA; CDR2 reads FQGNSA. V shed 1 base and J shed 7 bases, with 16 bases lying between them. Using reference TRBV7-2 and TRBJ1-2 for the parts outside the CDR3, the full variable domain is GAGVSQSPSNKVTEKGKDVELRCDPISGHTALYWYRQSLGQGLEFLIYFQGNSAPDKSGLPSDRFSAERTGGSVSTLTIQRTQQEDSAVYLCASSLVQGGMSGYTFGSGTRLTVV.

This clonotype was seen repeatedly, ten times or more. V and J are TRBV7-8 and TRBJ1-1; D is perhaps TRBD1 (5 bases). This CDR3 has 13 residues. Germline V gene data show CDR1 as SGHVS and CDR2 as FQNEAQ. The ends were cut back, 5 bases at V and 4 bases at J, with 11 bases in the middle. The DNA of the CDR3 is TGTGCCAGCAGCGCCAGGGTCGGCACTGAAGCTTTCTTT. It specifies CASSARVGTEAFF.

With regard to this clonotype: A much larger clonotype is one base distant, so this may be a read error. The chain uses TRBV27 and TRBJ2-5; 9 bases align to TRBD1. Germline V lookup: CDR1 MNHEY, CDR2 SMNVEV (reference sequence). The CDR3 is made up of 14 amino acids. The CDR3 DNA is TGTGCCAACAGTCCGTCGACAGGGGGAGAGACCCAGTACTTC. Amino acids: CANSPSTGGETQYF.

Many counts were recorded for this clonotype. V and J are TRBV28 and TRBJ1-5, with D possibly TRBD1 on 5 matching bases. Trimming pared 6 bases from V and 1 base from J, leaving 13 bases between. The CDR3 has 15 residues. Germline assignment: CDR1 MDHEN and CDR2 SYDVKM. The CDR3 sequence is CASSKYGGSNQPQHF. In DNA, the CDR3 is TGTGCCAGCAGCAAATACGGGGGGAGCAATCAGCCCCAGCATTTT.